The clone carrying this TCR beta chain was seen a few times. Its cognate antigen is unknown. These data belong to a study of T cell repertoires in cytomegalovirus infection. Study as a whole: CMV infection together with matching HLA type was indicated by public TCR beta signatures. Study findings and constraints: Frequencies of public TCR beta families were cumulated, and this identified carriers of CMV plus the relevant HLA. It was HLA-C-restricted CMV-specific TCR beta clonotypes that dominated the response ex vivo.

Per the germline V gene, CDR1 is DFQATT and CDR2 is SNEGSKA (reference sequence). The V and J ends lost 7 bases and 0 bases respectively, with 16 bases between them. The CDR3 spans 15 residues. TCRdb itself ran the reads through MiXCR, one entry per CDR3 protein. The table shows approximately 400,000 distinct CDR3 sequences, with approximately 31% occurring only once. The genes are TRBV20-1 and TRBJ2-1; TRBD2 is a possible D gene (7 bases). The specimen was PBMCs. The source of this sequence is a human donor in good health (CMV status not recorded). Some clones in this sample may be carry-over from other donors' samples. CDR3: CSVGGGGGSYNEQFF. The CDR3 DNA sequence: TGCAGTGTGGGGGGGGGGGGCGGCTCCTACAATGAGCAGTTCTTC.